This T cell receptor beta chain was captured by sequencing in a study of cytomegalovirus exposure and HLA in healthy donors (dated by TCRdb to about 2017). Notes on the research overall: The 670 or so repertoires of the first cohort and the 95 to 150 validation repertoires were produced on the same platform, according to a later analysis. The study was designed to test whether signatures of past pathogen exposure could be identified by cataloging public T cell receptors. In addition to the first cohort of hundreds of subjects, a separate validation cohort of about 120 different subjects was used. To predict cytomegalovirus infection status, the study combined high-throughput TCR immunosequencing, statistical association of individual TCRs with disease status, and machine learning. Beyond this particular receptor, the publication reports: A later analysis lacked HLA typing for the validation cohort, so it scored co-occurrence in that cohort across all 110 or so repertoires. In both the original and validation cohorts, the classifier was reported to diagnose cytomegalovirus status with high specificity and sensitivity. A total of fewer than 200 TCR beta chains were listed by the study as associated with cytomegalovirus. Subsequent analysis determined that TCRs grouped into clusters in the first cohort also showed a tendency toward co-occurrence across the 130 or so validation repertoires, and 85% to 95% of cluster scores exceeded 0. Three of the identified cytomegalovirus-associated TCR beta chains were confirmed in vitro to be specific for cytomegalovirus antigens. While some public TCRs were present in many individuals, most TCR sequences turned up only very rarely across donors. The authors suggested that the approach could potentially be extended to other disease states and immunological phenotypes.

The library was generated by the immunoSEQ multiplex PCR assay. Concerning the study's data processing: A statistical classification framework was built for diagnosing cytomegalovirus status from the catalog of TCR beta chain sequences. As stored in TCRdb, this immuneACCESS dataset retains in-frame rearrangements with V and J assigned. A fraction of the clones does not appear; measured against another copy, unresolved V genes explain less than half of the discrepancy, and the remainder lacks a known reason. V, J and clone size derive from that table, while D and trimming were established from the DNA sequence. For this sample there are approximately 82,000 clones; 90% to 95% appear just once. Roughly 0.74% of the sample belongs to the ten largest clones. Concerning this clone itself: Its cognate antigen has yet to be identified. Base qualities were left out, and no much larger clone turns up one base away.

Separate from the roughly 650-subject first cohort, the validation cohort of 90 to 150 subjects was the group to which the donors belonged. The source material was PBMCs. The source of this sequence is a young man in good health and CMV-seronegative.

The DNA sequence is given as TGTGCCAGCTACCAGGGGGCGCGTGAGACTGAAGCTTTCTTT. This gives the protein CASYQGARETEAFF. The chain was built from TRBV6-1 and TRBJ1-1; 8 middle bases align to TRBD1. Germline trimming amounts to 8 bases on V and 5 bases on J, with 10 as the count of junction bases outside the gene matches. Spanning cysteine to phenylalanine, the CDR3 consists of 14 amino acids. The entry retains the CDR3 DNA only, 42 bases that are in frame from base 1. CDR1 and CDR2, per the germline V gene, are MNHNS and SASEGT.